These 18 T cell receptor beta chains were sequenced from one sample in a study of response to subunit inactivated influenza vaccine. Using its own MiXCR run on the RT-PCR reads, TCRdb lists one record per CDR3 protein. In the table there are about 540,000 distinct CDR3 sequences, around 15% of which are singletons. Source: PBMCs from blood, taken 11 to 12 days after vaccination. These receptors came from a man aged 50-59 years who received an inactivated influenza vaccine.

This clonotype was recorded many times. The rearrangement links TRBV20-1 to TRBJ2-5; 7 bases line up with TRBD1. The CDR3 extends over 14 amino acids. V gave up 2 bases and J gave up 9 bases; unmatched junction bases: 12. Germline V gives CDR1 DFQATT, CDR2 SNEGSKA (reference sequence). The CDR3 here is CSARLSRDSYAQYF. The CDR3 nucleotides are TGCAGTGCTAGACTAAGTCGGGACAGTTACGCCCAGTACTTC.

This clonotype was counted between two and nine times. The chain combines TRBV20-1 with TRBJ1-2; D unresolved. The germline V and J ends were trimmed by 3 bases and 7 bases, with 18 bases remaining between them. Germline values: CDR1 DFQATT, CDR2 SNEGSKA (reference sequence). CDR3 length: 14 residues. The CDR3 nucleotides read TGCAGTGCTAGCCGGACCGGAGGAACTGGTGGCTACACCTTC. This gives the protein CSASRTGGTGGYTF.

The V gene is TRBV9, the J gene TRBJ1-2; TRBD1 matches at 7 bases. V lost 0 bases, J lost 3 bases, and 5 bases stayed unmatched. Germline V gene sequence: CDR1 SGDLS, CDR2 YYNGEE. The CDR3 covers 15 residues. The chain's CDR3 is CASSVAGQVDYGYTF. In DNA, the CDR3 is TGTGCCAGCAGCGTAGCCGGACAGGTCGACTATGGCTACACCTTC. Supplemented by reference TRBV9 and TRBJ1-2, the full variable domain reads DSGVTQTPKHLITATGQRVTLRCSPRSGDLSVYWYQQSLDQGLQFLIQYYNGEERAKGNILERFSAQQFPDLHSELNLSSLELGDSALYFCASSVAGQVDYGYTFGSGTRLTVV.

This clonotype has only a few counts. This chain joins TRBV6-1 and TRBJ1-2; 12 bases match TRBD1. This CDR3 spans 17 amino acids. Germline CDR1 and CDR2: MNHNS and SASEGT. Trimming cost V 5 bases and J 7 bases; bases outside gene matches: 14. DNA for the CDR3: TGTGCCAGCAGTAATCTTCTTTCCGGGACAGGGGGCGGTGGCTACACCTTC. Its translation: CASSNLLSGTGGGGYTF.

This clonotype was picked up a small number of times. The V call is TRBV20-1, the J call TRBJ2-3; 8 bases fit TRBD2. CDR3 size: 15 residues. Germline loops: CDR1 DFQATT, CDR2 SNEGSKA (reference sequence). V gave up 5 bases and J gave up 4 bases; unmatched junction bases: 11. The CDR3 DNA follows: TGCAGTGCTCCGACCCGAGCGGGAGCTTCAGATACGCAGTATTTT. Amino acids: CSAPTRAGASDTQYF.

The V and J genes are TRBV7-9 and TRBJ2-3; 8 nucleotides agree with TRBD1. The CDR3 loop spans 17 amino acids. Losses at the gene ends were 2 bases for V and 5 bases for J; bases not matched to a gene: 12. CDR1 is SEHNR and CDR2 is FQNEAQ in the germline V gene (reference sequence). The CDR3: CASSLSGLWDRQDTQYF. Here the CDR3 DNA reads TGTGCCAGCAGCTTATCGGGTTTGTGGGACAGGCAAGATACGCAGTATTTT.

The chain joins TRBV7-6 to TRBJ2-7; either TRBD1 or TRBD2 may fit D (5 bases each). This CDR3 has 15 residues. The ends were cut back, 1 base at V and 7 bases at J, with 17 bases in the middle. Germline V gene data show CDR1 as SGHVS and CDR2 as FNYEAQ. CDR3 region: CASSLEGTRVREQYF. DNA of the CDR3: TGTGCCAGCAGCTTAGAGGGGACCCGGGTTCGGGAGCAGTACTTC.

The chain links TRBV7-6 to TRBJ2-5; D not resolved. CDR1 SGHVS and CDR2 FNYEAQ come from the germline V gene. V was clipped by 2 bases and J by 7 bases, with 11 bases between them. This CDR3 has 13 amino acids. The CDR3 nucleotides are TGTGCCAGCAGCTTAATGGGCTGGGCGACCCAGTACTTC. Translation: CASSLMGWATQYF.

This clonotype was counted a few times. The rearrangement uses TRBV29-1 and TRBJ1-2, with D perhaps TRBD1 (6 bases). Germline V lookup: CDR1 SQVTM, CDR2 ANQGSEA. There are 13 residues in the CDR3. The V end lost 3 bases, the J end lost 12 bases, and 20 bases lay between the germline ends. CDR3 bases: TGCAGCGTTGACGGGGGGGCCGCGTACGATAACACCTTC. Amino acids: CSVDGGAAYDNTF.

The V and J genes are TRBV9 and TRBJ2-2, with D maybe TRBD2 (6 bases). Trimming cost V 4 bases and J 8 bases, with 12 bases left between them. The length of the CDR3 is 13 residues. Germline V lookup: CDR1 SGDLS, CDR2 YYNGEE. This chain's CDR3 is CASSPPGEGELFF. CDR3 bases: TGTGCCAGCAGCCCCCCGGGGGAAGGGGAGCTGTTTTTT. The full variable domain, with the rest looked up from reference TRBV9 and TRBJ2-2, is DSGVTQTPKHLITATGQRVTLRCSPRSGDLSVYWYQQSLDQGLQFLIQYYNGEERAKGNILERFSAQQFPDLHSELNLSSLELGDSALYFCASSPPGEGELFFGEGSRLTVL.

Only a few counts were recorded for this clonotype. The chain employs TRBV4-2 and TRBJ2-1, with a possible D match to TRBD2 (7 bases). The CDR3 consists of 18 residues. V lost 0 bases to trimming and J lost 4 bases, with 19 bases between them. CDR1 and CDR2 (germline): LGHNA, YNFKEQ. CDR3: CASSQDRGRLAAYNEQFF. CDR3 DNA: TGTGCCAGCAGCCAAGATAGGGGGAGGCTAGCGGCATACAATGAGCAGTTCTTC.

The chain recombines TRBV12-3 or TRBV12-4 with TRBJ2-1, with TRBD2 identical over 7 bases. This CDR3 is built from 15 residues. The J segment lost 2 bases and the V segment lost 8 bases, leaving 9 bases of the junction unmatched. CDR3 protein: CASGTTGTTYNEQFF. The CDR3 nucleotides read TGTGCCAGCGGGACGACTGGGACTACCTACAATGAGCAGTTCTTC.

The chain combines TRBV7-3 with TRBJ2-1; 8 nucleotides line up with TRBD2. CDR3 length equals 15 residues. The junction had 7 bases not matched to a gene; V was cut back by 3 bases and J by 6 bases. Germline V gives CDR1 SGHTA, CDR2 FQGTGA. In nucleotides, the CDR3 is TGTGCCAGCAGCTTGAGCGGGAGAACTTCCAATGAGCAGTTCTTC. It is translated as CASSLSGRTSNEQFF.

The chain recombines TRBV5-5 with TRBJ1-2; TRBD1 agrees at 9 bases. This CDR3 has 13 residues. Per germline, CDR1 SGHKS and CDR2 YYEKEE (reference sequence). Trimming cost V 5 bases and J 4 bases; bases outside gene matches: 3. The CDR3 nucleotides read TGTGCCAGCAGAGTGACAGGGGGCTATGGCTACACCTTC. It encodes CASRVTGGYGYTF. The entire variable domain, with the rest obtained from reference TRBV5-5 and TRBJ1-2, is as follows: DAGVTQSPTHLIKTRGQQVTLRCSPISGHKSVSWYQQVLGQGPQFIFQYYEKEERGRGNFPDRFSARQFPNYSSELNVNALLLGDSALYLCASRVTGGYGYTFGSGTRLTVV.

This clonotype was detected ten times or more. The chain links TRBV7-9 to TRBJ1-6, with 8 nucleotides matching TRBD1. The V gene end was trimmed by 5 bases and the J gene end by 9 bases; junction bases not matched to a gene: 6. Germline CDR1 is SEHNR and CDR2 is FQNEAQ (reference sequence). There are 14 residues in the CDR3. This CDR3 reads CASSLGQGGSPLHF. CDR3 nucleotides: TGTGCCAGCAGCCTAGGACAGGGCGGTTCACCCCTCCACTTT.

There are a few counts of this clonotype. The CDR3 region has the DNA TGCGCCAGCAGCAGGACAGGGGGTGACTATGGCTACACCTTC. Its protein product is CASSRTGGDYGYTF. J is TRBJ1-2 and V is TRBV5-1, with TRBD1 matching over 10 bases. This CDR3 has 14 amino acids. V lost 4 bases to trimming and J lost 3 bases; unmatched junction nucleotides: 3. CDR1 and CDR2 from the germline V gene are SGHRS and YFSETQ. The full variable domain, rest sourced from reference TRBV5-1 and TRBJ1-2, is KAGVTQTPRYLIKTRGQQVTLSCSPISGHRSVSWYQQTPGQGLQFLFEYFSETQRNKGNFPGRFSGRQFSNSRSEMNVSTLELGDSALYLCASSRTGGDYGYTFGSGTRLTVV.

This clonotype has only a few counts. CDR3 in DNA: TGCAGCGTTGAGGTGGTGGTCACAGGGACGGGCAATGAGCAGTTCTTC. Amino acid sequence: CSVEVVVTGTGNEQFF. This chain connects TRBV29-1 to TRBJ2-1, with D maybe TRBD1 (6 bases). The CDR3 sequence is 16 residues long. Trimming removed 3 bases from V and 6 bases from J, with 21 bases in between. CDR1 SQVTM and CDR2 ANQGSEA come from the germline V gene.

In this sample, this clonotype turned up many times. The rearrangement uses TRBV5-6 and TRBJ2-5; D is undetermined. This CDR3 region has 15 residues. V lost 0 bases, J lost 2 bases, and 11 bases lay in between. The germline CDR1 and CDR2 sequences are SGHDT and YYEEEE. Here the CDR3 reads CASSLGFIEQETQYF. The CDR3 nucleotides are TGTGCCAGCAGCTTGGGCTTTATCGAACAAGAGACCCAGTACTTC.